The TCR beta chain under discussion was sequenced for a study of T-cell reconstitution after alpha-beta-depleted transplantation in children. Library preparation (for TCRbeta) was performed with unique molecular identifiers. TCRdb re-called the PCR reads with MiXCR, one entry per CDR3 protein. Seen here are around 370,000 distinct CDR3 sequences, about 9.4% observed once, and the top ten hold under 3%. This clonotype has ten or more counts. CDR1 is SQVTM, CDR2 ANQGSEA, per germline. This CDR3 comprises 12 residues. Trimming took 7 bases from V and 3 from J; bases not matched to a gene: 5. The sample was PBMCs from the stem cell graft donor, taken from the stem cell graft. The rearrangement joins TRBV29-1 to TRBJ2-7; 8 positions agree with TRBD2. The sequence derives from a human donor who donated a stem cell graft to a child with acute lymphoblastic leukemia. The CDR3 sequence is CSARSGSYEQYF. CDR3 in DNA: TGCAGCGCTCGGAGCGGGAGCTACGAGCAGTACTTC.